This TCR beta chain was identified during a study of technical replicates of blood from a few donors. Germline V CDR1 and CDR2: SGHTA, FQGNSA. The V gene end was trimmed by 5 bases and the J gene end by 5 bases; junction bases not matched to a gene: 6. The CDR3 contains 14 residues. Sequenced by immunoSEQ multiplex PCR; TCRdb stores in-frame clones only, minus some. In the table there are about 86,000 clones, just over 95% of which are singletons. This clone appeared once. This TCR was sampled from a human donor in good health. The V gene is TRBV7-2, the J gene TRBJ1-1, with 9 bases lining up with TRBD1. Specimen: T cells isolated from PBMCs. The CDR3 DNA sequence: TGTGCCAGCAGCACTGGACAGGGGCCGACTGAAGCTTTCTTT. Encoded protein: CASSTGQGPTEAFF.